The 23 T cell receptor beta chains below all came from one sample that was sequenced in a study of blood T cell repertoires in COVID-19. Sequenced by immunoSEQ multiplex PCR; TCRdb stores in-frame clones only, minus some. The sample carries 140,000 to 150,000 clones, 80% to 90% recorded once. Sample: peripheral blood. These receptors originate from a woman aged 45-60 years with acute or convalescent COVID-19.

In DNA, the CDR3 is TGTGCCAGCAGCTTGGGCGAAGCCCCGTTGAGAACGGATACGCAGTATTTT. Translating gives CASSLGEAPLRTDTQYF. The chain recombines TRBV5-5 with TRBJ2-3; D is undetermined. Trimming removed 0 bases at V and 6 bases at J, with 20 bases between. The CDR3 is made up of 17 amino acids. CDR1 is SGHKS and CDR2 is YYEKEE in the germline V gene (reference sequence).

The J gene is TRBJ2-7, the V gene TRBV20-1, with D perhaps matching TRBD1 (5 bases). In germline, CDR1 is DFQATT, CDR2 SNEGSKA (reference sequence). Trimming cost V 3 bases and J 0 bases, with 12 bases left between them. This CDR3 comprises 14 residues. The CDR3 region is CSASNRWSSYEQYF. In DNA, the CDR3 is TGCAGTGCTAGTAACAGGTGGAGCTCCTACGAGCAGTACTTC.

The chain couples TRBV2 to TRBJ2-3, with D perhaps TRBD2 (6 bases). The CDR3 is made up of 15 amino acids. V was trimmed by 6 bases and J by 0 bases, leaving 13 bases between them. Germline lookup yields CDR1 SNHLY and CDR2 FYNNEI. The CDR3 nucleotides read TGTGCCAGCAGGCCGACTAGTCCTAGCACAGATACGCAGTATTTT. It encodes CASRPTSPSTDTQYF.

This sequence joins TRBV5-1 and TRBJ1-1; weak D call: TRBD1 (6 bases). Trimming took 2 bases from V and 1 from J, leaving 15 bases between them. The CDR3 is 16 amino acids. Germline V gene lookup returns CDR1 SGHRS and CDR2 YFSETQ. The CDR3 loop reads CASSLSSGARNTEAFF. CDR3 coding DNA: TGCGCCAGCAGCTTATCCTCAGGGGCTAGGAACACTGAAGCTTTCTTT. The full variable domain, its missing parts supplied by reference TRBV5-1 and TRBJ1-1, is KAGVTQTPRYLIKTRGQQVTLSCSPISGHRSVSWYQQTPGQGLQFLFEYFSETQRNKGNFPGRFSGRQFSNSRSEMNVSTLELGDSALYLCASSLSSGARNTEAFFGQGTRLTVV.

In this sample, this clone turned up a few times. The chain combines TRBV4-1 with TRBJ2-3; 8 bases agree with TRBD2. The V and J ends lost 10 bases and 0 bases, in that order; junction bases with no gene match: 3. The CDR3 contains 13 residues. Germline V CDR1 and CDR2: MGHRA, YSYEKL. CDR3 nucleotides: TGCGCCACCGGGGGGGGGAGCACAGATACGCAGTATTTT. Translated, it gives CATGGGSTDTQYF.

CDR3 sequence: CASSQGTGGASSTEAFF. For the CDR3, the DNA is TGTGCCAGCAGCCAAGGGACAGGGGGCGCGTCAAGCACTGAAGCTTTCTTT. The chain joins TRBV3-1 (or the pseudogene TRBV3-2) to TRBJ1-1; 11 bases fit TRBD1. Germline V gene sequence: CDR1 LGHDT, CDR2 YNNKEL (reference sequence). There are 17 residues in the CDR3. J gave up 4 bases and V 1 base, and 8 bases lay outside the gene matches.

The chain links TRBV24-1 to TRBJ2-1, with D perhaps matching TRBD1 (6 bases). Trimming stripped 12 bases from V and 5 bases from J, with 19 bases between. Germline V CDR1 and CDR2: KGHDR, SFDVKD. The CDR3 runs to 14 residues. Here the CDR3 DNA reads TGTGCCGCGCACTCCGGGACACCGAACAATGAGCAGTTCTTC. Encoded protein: CAAHSGTPNNEQFF.

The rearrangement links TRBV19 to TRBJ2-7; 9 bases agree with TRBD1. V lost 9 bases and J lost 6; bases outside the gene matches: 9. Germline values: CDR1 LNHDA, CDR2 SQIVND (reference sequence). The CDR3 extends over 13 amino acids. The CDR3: CASRGQGGGEQYF. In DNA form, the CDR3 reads TGTGCCAGCAGGGGACAGGGAGGCGGCGAGCAGTACTTC.

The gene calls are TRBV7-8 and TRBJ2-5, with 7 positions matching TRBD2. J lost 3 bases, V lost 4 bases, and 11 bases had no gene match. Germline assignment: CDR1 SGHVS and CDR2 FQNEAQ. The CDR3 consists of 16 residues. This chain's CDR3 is CASSSVVASGEETQYF. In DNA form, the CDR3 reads TGTGCCAGCAGCTCGGTGGTGGCTAGCGGAGAAGAGACCCAGTACTTC.

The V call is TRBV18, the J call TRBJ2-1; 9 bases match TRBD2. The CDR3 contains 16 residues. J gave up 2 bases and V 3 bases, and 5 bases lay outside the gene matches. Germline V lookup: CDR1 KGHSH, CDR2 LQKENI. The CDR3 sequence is CASSPVAGGPYNEQFF. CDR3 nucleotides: TGTGCCAGCTCACCGGTCGCGGGAGGGCCCTACAATGAGCAGTTCTTC.

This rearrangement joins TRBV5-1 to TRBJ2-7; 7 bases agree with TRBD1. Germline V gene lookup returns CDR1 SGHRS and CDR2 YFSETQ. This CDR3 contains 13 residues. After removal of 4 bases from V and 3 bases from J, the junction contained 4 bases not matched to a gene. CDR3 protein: CASSRGTVYEQYF. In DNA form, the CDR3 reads TGCGCCAGCAGCCGAGGGACAGTCTACGAGCAGTACTTC. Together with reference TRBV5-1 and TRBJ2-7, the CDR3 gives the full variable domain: KAGVTQTPRYLIKTRGQQVTLSCSPISGHRSVSWYQQTPGQGLQFLFEYFSETQRNKGNFPGRFSGRQFSNSRSEMNVSTLELGDSALYLCASSRGTVYEQYFGPGTRLTVT.

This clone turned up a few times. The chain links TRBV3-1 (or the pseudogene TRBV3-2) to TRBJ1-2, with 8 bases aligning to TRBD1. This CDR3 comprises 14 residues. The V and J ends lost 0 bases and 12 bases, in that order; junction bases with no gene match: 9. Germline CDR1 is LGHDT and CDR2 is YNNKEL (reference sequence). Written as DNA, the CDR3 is TGTGCCAGCAGCCAAGAAGACAGGACAGGGATCCACACCTTC. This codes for CASSQEDRTGIHTF.

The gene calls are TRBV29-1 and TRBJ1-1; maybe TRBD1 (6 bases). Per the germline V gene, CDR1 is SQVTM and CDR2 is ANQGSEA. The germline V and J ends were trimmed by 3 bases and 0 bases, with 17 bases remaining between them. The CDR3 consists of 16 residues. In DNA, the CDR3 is TGCAGCGTTGATGGGAGGGAGGGGGGATTGAACACTGAAGCTTTCTTT. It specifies CSVDGREGGLNTEAFF.

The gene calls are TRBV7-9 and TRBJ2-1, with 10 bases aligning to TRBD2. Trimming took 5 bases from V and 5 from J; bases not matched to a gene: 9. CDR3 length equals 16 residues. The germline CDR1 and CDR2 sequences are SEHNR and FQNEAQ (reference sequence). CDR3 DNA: TGTGCCAGCAGCCCCCTTAGCGGGAGGCTGAACAATGAGCAGTTCTTC. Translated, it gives CASSPLSGRLNNEQFF.

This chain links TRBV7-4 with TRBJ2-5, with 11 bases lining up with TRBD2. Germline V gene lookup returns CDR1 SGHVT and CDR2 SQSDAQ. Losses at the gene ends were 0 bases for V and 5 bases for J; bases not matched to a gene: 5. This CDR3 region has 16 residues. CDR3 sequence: CASSLASGRAWETQYF. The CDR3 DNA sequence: TGTGCCAGCAGCTTAGCTAGCGGGAGGGCCTGGGAGACCCAGTACTTC.

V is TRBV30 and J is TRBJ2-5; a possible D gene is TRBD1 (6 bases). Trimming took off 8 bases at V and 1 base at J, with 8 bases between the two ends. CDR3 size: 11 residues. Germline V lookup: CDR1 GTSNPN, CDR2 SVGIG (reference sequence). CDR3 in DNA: TGTGCCGCCAGGGGCCAAGAGACCCAGTACTTC. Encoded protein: CAARGQETQYF.

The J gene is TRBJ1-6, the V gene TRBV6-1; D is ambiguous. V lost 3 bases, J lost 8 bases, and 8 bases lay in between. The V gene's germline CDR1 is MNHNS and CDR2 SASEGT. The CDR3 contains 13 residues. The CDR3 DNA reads TGTGCCAGCAGTGATAATCGGGATTCACCCCTCCACTTT. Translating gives CASSDNRDSPLHF.

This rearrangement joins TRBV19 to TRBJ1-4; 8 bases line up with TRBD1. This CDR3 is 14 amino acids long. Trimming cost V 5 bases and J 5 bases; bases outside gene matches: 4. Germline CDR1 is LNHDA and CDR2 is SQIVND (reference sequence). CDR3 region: CASSLDRVNEKLFF. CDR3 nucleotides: TGTGCCAGTAGTTTGGACAGGGTAAATGAAAAACTGTTTTTT.

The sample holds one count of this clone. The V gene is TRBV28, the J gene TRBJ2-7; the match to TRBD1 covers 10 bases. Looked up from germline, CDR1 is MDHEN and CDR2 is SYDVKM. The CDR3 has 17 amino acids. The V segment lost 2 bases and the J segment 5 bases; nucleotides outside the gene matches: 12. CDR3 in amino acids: CASSLNLPGTGVDEQYF. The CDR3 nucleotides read TGTGCCAGCAGTTTAAATCTACCCGGGACAGGGGTAGACGAGCAGTACTTC.

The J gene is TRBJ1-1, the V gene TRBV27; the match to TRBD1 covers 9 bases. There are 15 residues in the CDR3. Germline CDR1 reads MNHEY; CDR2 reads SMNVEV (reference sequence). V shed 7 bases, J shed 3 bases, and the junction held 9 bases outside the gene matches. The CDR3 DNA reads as TGTGCCAGCATGGCTCACAGGGGGCCAGACACTGAAGCTTTCTTT. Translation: CASMAHRGPDTEAFF.

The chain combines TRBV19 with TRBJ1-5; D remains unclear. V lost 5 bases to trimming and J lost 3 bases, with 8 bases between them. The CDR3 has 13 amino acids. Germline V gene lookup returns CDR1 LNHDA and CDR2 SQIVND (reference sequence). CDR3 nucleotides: TGTGCCAGTAGTTTCGACACCAATCAGCCCCAGCATTTT. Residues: CASSFDTNQPQHF.

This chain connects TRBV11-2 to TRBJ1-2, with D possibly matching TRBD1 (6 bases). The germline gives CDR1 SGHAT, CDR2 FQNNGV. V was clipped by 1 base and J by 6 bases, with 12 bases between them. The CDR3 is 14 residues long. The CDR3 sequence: CASSLVQGTHGYTF. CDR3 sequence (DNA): TGTGCCAGCAGCTTAGTTCAGGGGACCCATGGCTACACCTTC. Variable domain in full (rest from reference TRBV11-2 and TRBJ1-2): EAGVAQSPRYKIIEKRQSVAFWCNPISGHATLYWYQQILGQGPKLLIQFQNNGVVDDSQLPKDRFSAERLKGVDSTLKIQPAKLEDSAVYLCASSLVQGTHGYTFGSGTRLTVV.

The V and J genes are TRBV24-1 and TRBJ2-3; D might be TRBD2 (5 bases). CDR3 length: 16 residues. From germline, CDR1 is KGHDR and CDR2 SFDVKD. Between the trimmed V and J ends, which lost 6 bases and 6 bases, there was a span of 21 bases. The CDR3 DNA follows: TGTGCCACCAGTTACACTACGGCGGGTCCTGGGGATACGCAGTATTTT. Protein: CATSYTTAGPGDTQYF.